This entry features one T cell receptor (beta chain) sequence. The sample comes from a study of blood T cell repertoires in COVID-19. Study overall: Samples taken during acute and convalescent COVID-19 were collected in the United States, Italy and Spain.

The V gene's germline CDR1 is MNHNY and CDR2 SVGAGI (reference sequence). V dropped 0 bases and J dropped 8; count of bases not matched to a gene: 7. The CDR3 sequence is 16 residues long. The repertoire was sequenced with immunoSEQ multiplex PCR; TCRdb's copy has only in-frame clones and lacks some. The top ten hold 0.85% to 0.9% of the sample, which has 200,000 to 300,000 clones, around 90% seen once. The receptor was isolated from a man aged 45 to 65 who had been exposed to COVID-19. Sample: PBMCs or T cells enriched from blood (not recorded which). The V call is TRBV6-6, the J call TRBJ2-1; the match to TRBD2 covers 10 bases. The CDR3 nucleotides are TGTGCCAGCAGTTACTCGGCTAGCGGGAGTAGAGATGAGCAGTTCTTC. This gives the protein CASSYSASGSRDEQFF.